Listed below are T cell receptor beta chains from one sample, sequenced in a study of CD8 T cells in ankylosing spondylitis. One entry per CDR3 protein, called by TCRdb with MiXCR from the 5' RACE reads. The sample records about 750,000 distinct CDR3 sequences, around 17% being singletons. Sequencing was done on a sample of blood, either unsorted or a sorted T cell fraction (not recorded which). Receptor source: a male donor with ankylosing spondylitis. Both conserved end residues are part of each CDR3. Each record gives: J gene, D gene, clone size, V gene, CDR3 DNA, CDR3 protein. The D gene is left open where the match is weak. Rows may omit the clone size; those that give it use once, few, many or a size class.

TRBJ2-2	.	.	TRBV4-2	TGTGCCAGCAGCCAATACCTGAACACCGGGGAGCTGTTTTTT	CASSQYLNTGELFF
TRBJ2-3	TRBD2	many	TRBV12-3/TRBV12-4	TGTGCCAGCATCCCAGCGGGGCCCACAGATACGCAGTATTTT	CASIPAGPTDTQYF
TRBJ2-1	TRBD2	.	TRBV5-1	TGCGCCAGCAGCTTTCTAGCGGGGGGGCCCTACAATGAGCAGTTCTTC	CASSFLAGGPYNEQFF
TRBJ2-7	.	.	TRBV5-1	TGCGCCAGCAGCTTGCCCCAGGGACTTCCTTCAGCCTACGAGCAGTACTTC	CASSLPQGLPSAYEQYF
TRBJ2-5	TRBD2	once	TRBV3-1	TGTGCCAGCAGCCAAACGACTAGCGGCCAAGAGACCCAGTACTTC	CASSQTTSGQETQYF
TRBJ2-2	.	.	TRBV9	TGTGCCAGCAGGCGAGCACCGGGGGAAGTCGGGGAGCTGTTTTTT	CASRRAPGEVGELFF
TRBJ2-2	.	few	TRBV9	TGTGCCAGCAGCGCACACACAGGGTCCTCGAACACCGGGGAGCTGTTTTTT	CASSAHTGSSNTGELFF
TRBJ1-4	.	once	TRBV6-5	TGTGCCAGCAGTTACTACCCGCCAGGGATGGAAAAACTGTTTTTT	CASSYYPPGMEKLFF
TRBJ2-2	TRBD1	.	TRBV5-1	TGCGCCAGCAGCCCCTTCGGGACAGGGGTAACCGGGGAGCTGTTTTTT	CASSPFGTGVTGELFF
TRBJ2-7	.	.	TRBV4-3	TGCGCCAGCAGCCAAGATCGGGCATTCTACGAGCAGTACTTC	CASSQDRAFYEQYF
TRBJ2-5	.	few	TRBV24-1	TGTGCCACCGAGGATTGGAGACAGACCCAGTACTTC	CATEDWRQTQYF
TRBJ1-4	.	.	TRBV7-8	TGTGCCAGCAGCCACCTCAGCCACTTTAATGAAAAACTGTTTTTT	CASSHLSHFNEKLFF
TRBJ1-1	.	.	TRBV12-3/TRBV12-4	TGTGCCAGCAGTTTGTCAGGGGCCGGCACTGAAGCTTTCTTT	CASSLSGAGTEAFF
TRBJ2-1	TRBD2	.	TRBV20-1	TGCAGTGCTAACCCTTTAATCATCAGCGGGGCCTACAATGAGCAGTTCTTC	CSANPLIISGAYNEQFF
TRBJ2-1	TRBD2	few	TRBV6-2/TRBV6-3	TGTGCCAGCAGTTCCAAGACGAAAGTAGCGGGAGCGTACAATGAGCAGTTCTTC	CASSSKTKVAGAYNEQFF
TRBJ2-7	.	few	TRBV10-3	TGTGCCATCAGTGAGGGGATGGGGAATCGGGTCTACGAGCAGTACTTC	CAISEGMGNRVYEQYF
TRBJ2-1	.	.	TRBV20-1	TGCAGTGCTAAGGCTCCGGGATCCGGCGTCGATGAGCAGTTCTTC	CSAKAPGSGVDEQFF
TRBJ1-2	.	.	TRBV9	TGTGCCAGCAGCGTAGGTCCGACAAACTATGGCTACACCTTC	CASSVGPTNYGYTF
TRBJ1-5	TRBD1	.	TRBV7-8	TGTGCCAGCAGCGCACGGGACAGGGGGCTGGGTCAGCCCCAGCATTTT	CASSARDRGLGQPQHF
TRBJ2-3	TRBD2	few	TRBV5-1	TGCGCCAGCAGCTTGGGTTCCGGGGGGGCCCCCGGGGGCACAGATACGCAGTATTTT	CASSLGSGGAPGGTDTQYF
TRBJ1-4	.	few	TRBV6-1	TGTGCCAGCAGTCCTTTGGGGAGGACTAATGAAAAACTGTTTTTT	CASSPLGRTNEKLFF
TRBJ1-2	.	few	TRBV7-2	TGTGCCAGTACACGGACCTTCTTTAACTATGGCTACACCTTC	CASTRTFFNYGYTF
TRBJ2-5	.	few	TRBV27	TGTGCCAGCAGTTGGTTTAGCGGTCCCTCGGAGACCCAGTACTTC	CASSWFSGPSETQYF
TRBJ1-1	.	few	TRBV7-3	TGCGCCAGCAGCACCCAGGGGAACACTGAAGCTTTCTTT	CASSTQGNTEAFF
TRBJ2-3	.	few	TRBV7-9	TGTGCCAGCAGCTTAGTAGGGGGGGGTCTCACAGATACGCAGTATTTT	CASSLVGGGLTDTQYF
TRBJ1-6	.	few	TRBV28	TGTGCCAGCAGTTTACTCGGTCCTGCGGGTTCACCCCTCCACTTT	CASSLLGPAGSPLHF
TRBJ2-2	.	few	TRBV20-1	TGCAGTGCTAGAGATTTCCGGAGTTCGAACACCGGGGAGCTGTTTTTT	CSARDFRSSNTGELFF
TRBJ2-3	.	few	TRBV20-1	TGCAGTGCTGATACCCTGGGGGCTAGTTCCACAGATACGCAGTATTTT	CSADTLGASSTDTQYF
TRBJ1-1	.	many	TRBV5-1	TGCGCCAGCAGCGCCGGACATGGCACTGAAGCTTTCTTT	CASSAGHGTEAFF
TRBJ1-4	TRBD1	many	TRBV20-1	TGCAGTGCTACCGGGACAGGGGACGAAAAACTGTTTTTT	CSATGTGDEKLFF
TRBJ2-1	TRBD2	.	TRBV29-1	TGCAGCGCTGAGACGGGGGGATATGAGCAGTTCTTC	CSAETGGYEQFF
TRBJ1-6	TRBD1	.	TRBV3-1	TGTGCCAGCAGCCTTCGAGGAGGGACAGGGGGATCACCCCTCCACTTT	CASSLRGGTGGSPLHF
TRBJ2-1	TRBD2	.	TRBV28	TGTGCCAGCAGTTTCCGAGGACTAGCAGCCTACTACAATGAGCAGTTCTTC	CASSFRGLAAYYNEQFF
TRBJ2-2	.	few	TRBV12-3/TRBV12-4	TGTGCGGGGGGGGCAGATAACACCGGGGAGCTGTTTTTT	CAGGADNTGELFF
TRBJ2-1	TRBD2	few	TRBV6-1	TGTGCCAGCAGTCCCGGGACTAGCGGTATAAGCTCCTACAATGAGCAGTTCTTC	CASSPGTSGISSYNEQFF
TRBJ1-2	.	few	TRBV12-3/TRBV12-4	TGTGCCAGCAGGGCAAACGCCGATGGGGGCCGGGTGCGGGGCTACACCTTC	CASRANADGGRVRGYTF
TRBJ2-7	.	.	TRBV20-1	TGCAGTGCTAGAGACTACACTGGCCTTACCTACGAGCAGTACTTC	CSARDYTGLTYEQYF
TRBJ1-2	TRBD1	.	TRBV29-1	TGCAGCGATCTAGGCGGGACAGGGGTAGGCGGCTACACCTTC	CSDLGGTGVGGYTF
TRBJ2-2	TRBD1	few	TRBV29-1	TGCAGCGTAGGAATCAGGGGGACCGGGGAGCTGTTTTTT	CSVGIRGTGELFF
TRBJ2-7	.	.	TRBV6-5	TGTGCCAGCAGTTACTCGACGGGTGGGGCCCACGAGCAGTACTTC	CASSYSTGGAHEQYF
TRBJ2-1	TRBD2	few	TRBV29-1	TGCAGCGTTGGGGGGGAAATAGCGGGAGGGCCCCGCTCCTACAATGAGCAGTTCTTC	CSVGGEIAGGPRSYNEQFF
TRBJ2-5	.	.	TRBV5-1	TGCGCCAGCAGCTTGTACGGGGGACAAGAGACCCAGTACTTC	CASSLYGGQETQYF
TRBJ2-7	.	few	TRBV20-1	TGCAGTGCTAGAGGTGGAGAGCCGTACGAGCAGTACTTC	CSARGGEPYEQYF
TRBJ2-2	TRBD1	few	TRBV12-3/TRBV12-4	TGTGCCAGCAAATCACAGGGGGTGGTCACCGGGGAGCTGTTTTTT	CASKSQGVVTGELFF
TRBJ2-3	.	few	TRBV25-1	TGTGCCAGCACCTCCCGGGTTGCCGGGGGAGATACGCAGTATTTT	CASTSRVAGGDTQYF
TRBJ1-5	.	many	TRBV5-6	TGTGCCAGCAGCTTGGTTAGCAGCAGCAATCAGCCCCAGCATTTT	CASSLVSSSNQPQHF
TRBJ2-1	TRBD1	.	TRBV5-1	TGCGCCAGCAGCTACCCCAACAGGGGGAGTGAGCAGTTCTTC	CASSYPNRGSEQFF
TRBJ1-5	.	few	TRBV7-9	TGTGCCAGCAGCTTAGATGTTGGGCCCCAGCATTTT	CASSLDVGPQHF
TRBJ2-7	TRBD2	.	TRBV20-1	TGCAGTGCTAGGGGAGGGCACTCCTACTACGAGCAGTACTTC	CSARGGHSYYEQYF